What follows is one TCR beta chain and its context. This record comes from a study of OX40 agonist ivuxolimab in advanced cancers. Generated by immunoSEQ multiplex PCR, the TCRdb table keeps only in-frame clones and is missing some. In the table there are 45,000 to 50,000 clones, 80% to 95% of which are singletons. The TCR originated in an adult with an advanced solid tumor such as melanoma, head and neck, liver or kidney cancer. This material consisted of CD4+ or CD8+ T cells sorted from blood, taken in a trial of the OX40 agonist ivuxolimab.

This CDR3 is CASSFSGQNTGELFF. For the CDR3, the DNA is TGTGCCAGCAGCTTCTCGGGACAGAACACCGGGGAGCTGTTTTTT. V and J are TRBV7-9 and TRBJ2-2; the D gene is possibly TRBD1 (6 bases). Germline V gene lookup returns CDR1 SEHNR and CDR2 FQNEAQ (reference sequence). Trimming pared 3 bases from V and 1 base from J, leaving 9 bases between. The CDR3 consists of 15 residues.